This entry lists 25 T cell receptor beta chains sequenced from one sample in a study of response to subunit inactivated influenza vaccine. TCRdb reprocessed the RT-PCR reads with MiXCR, giving one entry per CDR3 protein. Of approximately 680,000 distinct CDR3 sequences listed, about 15% are singletons. Sequences were derived from PBMCs from blood, sampled 11 to 12 days after vaccination. These receptors all come from a man between 45 and 60 years old who received an inactivated influenza vaccine.

The CDR3 sequence is CAISEEEAGVYYEQFF. The CDR3 coding sequence is TGTGCCATCAGTGAGGAAGAAGCGGGAGTTTATTATGAGCAGTTCTTC. The chain combines TRBV10-3 with TRBJ2-1; 8 positions match TRBD2. V trimming: 2 bases; J trimming: 8 bases; junction bases outside the gene matches: 11. The CDR3 has 16 amino acids. Germline assignment: CDR1 ENHRY and CDR2 SYGVKD.

This clonotype has more than one count but fewer than ten. The rearrangement uses TRBV5-1 and TRBJ1-3, with unresolved D. Trimming took off 2 bases at V and 4 bases at J, with 10 bases between the two ends. Germline loops: CDR1 SGHRS, CDR2 YFSETQ. The CDR3 totals 14 residues. CDR3 sequence (DNA): TGCGCCAGCAGCTTCACCGGAGAAGGAAACACCATATATTTT. It yields the protein CASSFTGEGNTIYF.

This clonotype was seen just once. A much bigger clone sits one base away, suggesting this may be a read error. V usage is TRBV6-2 or TRBV6-3 and J usage is TRBJ2-7; 13 positions match TRBD2. This CDR3 contains 16 residues. Germline loops: CDR1 MNHEY, CDR2 SVGEGT. J lost 3 bases, V lost 6 bases, and 8 bases had no gene match. CDR3 sequence reads: CASSQGLAGAYYEQYF. The CDR3 coding sequence is TGTGCCAGCAGCCAAGGACTAGCGGGAGCCTACTACGAGCAGTACTTC.

The chain employs TRBV5-1 and TRBJ2-3, with 10 bases matching TRBD1. V dropped 3 bases and J dropped 1; count of bases not matched to a gene: 2. CDR1 is SGHRS, CDR2 YFSETQ, per germline. This CDR3 region has 15 residues. CDR3 bases: TGCGCCAGCAGCTGGGGGACAGGGGGCACAGATACGCAGTATTTT. Translating gives CASSWGTGGTDTQYF.

The sample holds a few counts of this clonotype. The rearrangement uses TRBV12-3 or TRBV12-4 and TRBJ2-6, with D unresolved. V shed 5 bases and J shed 2 bases, with 7 bases lying between them. The CDR3 length is 14 residues. Here the CDR3 DNA reads TGTGCCAGCAGTCAGTCTACTGGGGCCAACGTCCTGACTTTC. Translating it yields CASSQSTGANVLTF.

The chain joins TRBV20-1 to TRBJ2-3; D remains ambiguous. The CDR3 has 14 amino acids. The V end was cut by 6 bases, the J end by 6 bases, with 19 bases between. The germline V gene has CDR1 DFQATT and CDR2 SNEGSKA (reference sequence). The chain's CDR3 is CSAKTGIHWDTQYF. The DNA of the CDR3 is TGCAGTGCCAAGACTGGGATACATTGGGATACGCAGTATTTT.

This clonotype was seen only a few times. The chain couples TRBV20-1 to TRBJ2-3; no reliable D call. The CDR3 loop spans 13 amino acids. Germline assignment: CDR1 DFQATT and CDR2 SNEGSKA (reference sequence). This CDR3 is CRLAQSRTDTQYF. DNA of the CDR3: TGCAGATTGGCCCAGTCCAGAACAGATACGCAGTATTTT.

This clonotype occurred a few times. The gene calls are TRBV7-2 and TRBJ2-1; D may be TRBD1 (6 bases). Germline-derived CDR1 and CDR2 are SGHTA and FQGNSA. The CDR3 totals 15 residues. V dropped 5 bases and J dropped 2 bases, with 13 bases sitting between them. The CDR3 nucleotides read TGTGCCAGCAGCGGGGGCAGGGGCACCTACAATGAGCAGTTCTTC. Translation: CASSGGRGTYNEQFF.

This clonotype has only a few counts. The rearrangement uses TRBV27 and TRBJ2-1; TRBD2 aligns across 14 bases. Per the germline V gene, CDR1 is MNHEY and CDR2 is SMNVEV (reference sequence). The CDR3 loop spans 21 amino acids. The J segment lost 1 base and the V segment lost 10 bases, leaving 21 bases of the junction unmatched. This chain's CDR3 is CATNSGRPGLAGVLSYNEQFF. CDR3 DNA sequence: TGTGCCACCAACTCGGGAAGACCGGGACTAGCGGGAGTTTTGTCCTACAATGAGCAGTTCTTC.

This clonotype was seen repeatedly, ten times or more. V is TRBV29-1 and J is TRBJ1-5, with D possibly matching TRBD1 (5 bases). This CDR3 has 13 residues. Germline CDR1 reads SQVTM; CDR2 reads ANQGSEA. Trimming pared 6 bases from V and 5 bases from J, leaving 14 bases between. For the CDR3, the DNA is TGCAGCGTCTCAGGGACCCTGGATCAGCCCCAGCATTTT. This codes for CSVSGTLDQPQHF.

This chain joins TRBV9 and TRBJ2-7, with 10 bases that match TRBD2. Germline lookup yields CDR1 SGDLS and CDR2 YYNGEE. The CDR3 loop spans 15 amino acids. The trim removed 4 bases at V and 5 bases at J, leaving 9 bases unmatched. CDR3 loop: CASSPGASGRDEQYF. For the CDR3, the DNA is TGTGCCAGCAGCCCTGGGGCTAGCGGGAGAGACGAGCAGTACTTC. Together with reference TRBV9 and TRBJ2-7, the CDR3 gives the full variable domain: DSGVTQTPKHLITATGQRVTLRCSPRSGDLSVYWYQQSLDQGLQFLIQYYNGEERAKGNILERFSAQQFPDLHSELNLSSLELGDSALYFCASSPGASGRDEQYFGPGTRLTVT.

The genes are TRBV7-2 and TRBJ2-3; D ambiguous. V was shortened by 5 bases and J by 6 bases, with 12 bases between the two germline ends. Germline V gene sequence: CDR1 SGHTA, CDR2 FQGNSA. This CDR3 spans 13 amino acids. In DNA form, the CDR3 reads TGTGCCAGCAGCGAGGAGATTCGGGATACGCAGTATTTT. Translation: CASSEEIRDTQYF.

The CDR3 DNA is TGCGCCAGCAGTACTAGCGGGTTATACAATGAGCAGTTCTTC. Residues: CASSTSGLYNEQFF. The chain has TRBV10-2 and TRBJ2-1; 9 nucleotides match TRBD2. CDR1 WSHSY and CDR2 SAAADI come from the germline V gene. After removal of 5 bases from V and 4 bases from J, the junction contained 3 bases not matched to a gene. This CDR3 contains 14 residues.

This clonotype was seen at least ten times. The chain uses TRBV5-1 and TRBJ1-1; no reliable D call. V dropped 2 bases and J dropped 0 bases, with 11 bases sitting between them. The CDR3 sequence is 15 residues long. Germline lookup yields CDR1 SGHRS and CDR2 YFSETQ. The CDR3 spells CASSFSLDVNTEAFF. Written as DNA, the CDR3 is TGCGCCAGCAGCTTTTCGCTGGACGTGAACACTGAAGCTTTCTTT. Filled out from reference TRBV5-1 and TRBJ1-1, the complete variable domain reads KAGVTQTPRYLIKTRGQQVTLSCSPISGHRSVSWYQQTPGQGLQFLFEYFSETQRNKGNFPGRFSGRQFSNSRSEMNVSTLELGDSALYLCASSFSLDVNTEAFFGQGTRLTVV.

V and J are TRBV7-9 and TRBJ2-2, with D tentatively TRBD2 (6 bases). Germline lookup yields CDR1 SEHNR and CDR2 FQNEAQ (reference sequence). The V gene lost 3 bases and the J gene lost 6 bases, with 11 bases spanning the gap. The CDR3 loop spans 14 amino acids. The CDR3 DNA follows: TGTGCCAGCAGCTTTGACCCGGGGGCCGGGGAGCTGTTTTTT. Encoded protein: CASSFDPGAGELFF.

This clonotype has only a few counts. J is TRBJ2-7 and V is TRBV7-6; 11 bases are a match to TRBD2. The junction had 5 bases not matched to a gene; V was cut back by 3 bases and J by 1 base. CDR1 is SGHVS and CDR2 is FNYEAQ in the germline V gene. The CDR3 loop spans 16 amino acids. The CDR3, as DNA: TGTGCCAGCAGCTTGTTGGCTAGCGGGAGGTCCTACGAGCAGTACTTC. Its protein is CASSLLASGRSYEQYF.

The chain uses TRBV25-1 and TRBJ2-2; D ambiguous. CDR1 is MGHDK, CDR2 SYGVNS, per germline. Trimming removed 1 base from V and 1 base from J, with 7 bases in between. The CDR3 length is 15 residues. The CDR3 bases are TGTGCCAGCAGTGAATTTATGGGGAACACCGGGGAGCTGTTTTTT. It encodes CASSEFMGNTGELFF.

V usage is TRBV5-1 and J usage is TRBJ2-1, with 16 bases that match TRBD2. This CDR3 is 20 amino acids long. The V gene end was trimmed by 0 bases and the J gene end by 0 bases; junction bases not matched to a gene: 6. Germline V gene sequence: CDR1 SGHRS, CDR2 YFSETQ. Here the CDR3 DNA reads TGCGCCAGCAGCTTGGCCCGTGGGACTAGCGGGGGGGGCTCCTACAATGAGCAGTTCTTC. It specifies CASSLARGTSGGGSYNEQFF.

In this sample, this clonotype turned up a few times. J is TRBJ2-1 and V is TRBV7-2; D unresolved. This CDR3 has 14 residues. From germline, CDR1 is SGHTA and CDR2 FQGNSA. Trimming left V 5 bases short and J 4 bases short, with 12 bases between. This CDR3 reads CASSHQWGYNEQFF. The CDR3 coding sequence is TGTGCCAGCAGCCACCAATGGGGTTACAATGAGCAGTTCTTC. Combining the CDR3 with reference TRBV7-2 and TRBJ2-1 gives the whole variable domain GAGVSQSPSNKVTEKGKDVELRCDPISGHTALYWYRQSLGQGLEFLIYFQGNSAPDKSGLPSDRFSAERTGGSVSTLTIQRTQQEDSAVYLCASSHQWGYNEQFFGPGTRLTVL.

In DNA form, the CDR3 reads TGTGCCAGCAGCTTATTACATGCTGAAGCTTTCTTT. Translated: CASSLLHAEAFF. The V gene is TRBV7-9, the J gene TRBJ1-1, with D hard to call. Germline lookup yields CDR1 SEHNR and CDR2 FQNEAQ (reference sequence). Trimming pared 2 bases from V and 6 bases from J, leaving 7 bases between. The CDR3 totals 12 residues.

The chain carries TRBV6-1 and TRBJ2-1; D gene uncertain. With 1 base removed from V and 3 bases from J, the gap between germline ends came to 10 bases. The germline CDR1 and CDR2 sequences are MNHNS and SASEGT. This CDR3 has 15 residues. The CDR3, as DNA: TGTGCCAGCAGTGAAGTGGCTAACCTCTACAATGAGCAGTTCTTC. Encoded protein: CASSEVANLYNEQFF.

This clonotype was observed many times. V is TRBV6-5 and J is TRBJ1-1, with no clear D. Germline loops: CDR1 MNHEY, CDR2 SVGAGI. There are 12 residues in the CDR3. V shed 5 bases and J shed 4 bases, with 8 bases lying between them. This CDR3 reads CASSPVGTEAFF. The CDR3 DNA reads TGTGCCAGCAGTCCCGTGGGCACTGAAGCTTTCTTT.

This clonotype was seen a handful of times. V and J are TRBV5-1 and TRBJ2-1; either TRBD1 or TRBD2 may supply D (5 bases each). CDR1 and CDR2 (germline): SGHRS, YFSETQ. Deletions cut 4 bases from V and 4 bases from J, with 18 bases between. This CDR3 is built from 16 residues. The CDR3 DNA is TGCGCCAGCAGCCTCGAGGGGCGGAAGACATACAATGAGCAGTTCTTC. Its protein product is CASSLEGRKTYNEQFF.

This clonotype occurred a few times. The gene calls are TRBV9 and TRBJ2-7; perhaps TRBD1 as D (5 bases). Trimming shortened V by 3 bases and J by 7 bases, and 14 bases separated the two germline ends. This CDR3 has 13 residues. Germline V lookup: CDR1 SGDLS, CDR2 YYNGEE. In DNA, the CDR3 is TGTGCCAGCAGCGCCCAGGGTAACGGGGAGCAGTACTTC. Translating gives CASSAQGNGEQYF.

The gene calls are TRBV12-3 or TRBV12-4 and TRBJ2-6, with a weak D call TRBD1 (6 bases). The length of the CDR3 is 17 residues. Trimming stripped 6 bases from V and 0 bases from J, with 15 bases between. In DNA, the CDR3 is TGTGCCAGCAGAAGCCCGGGACATCGCTCTGGGGCCAACGTCCTGACTTTC. Translation gives CASRSPGHRSGANVLTF.